This T cell receptor (beta chain) was obtained from a study of T cell responses to AZD1222 COVID-19 vaccine listed by TCRdb under 2021. Notes on the research overall: A total of approximately 250 trial participants underwent TCR sequencing, of whom under 220 had received two doses of AZD1222 and about 25 had received two doses of the MenACWY control vaccine. Enrollment into the trials was organized by age into subgroups of 18-55, 56-69 and 70-plus years, and those subgroups contained roughly 140, 27 and 60 TCR-sequenced participants, respectively. General study outcomes and caveats: The vaccine-associated CD4 TCRs covered the entire spike protein, and the dominant responses fell in regions 160-218 and 743-854. Spike-specific TCR breadth and depth rose significantly after two AZD1222 doses compared with day 0 and with MenACWY recipients. Epitopes outside the regions mutated in the B.1.351 and B.1.1.7 variants were reportedly recognized by nearly half of the unique spike-specific TCRs. In the small 56-69-year group, the increase in depth fell short of significance, most likely because of low power. Conclusions about previously exposed vaccinees are limited because only six or seven AZD1222 recipients were SARS-CoV-2 seropositive at baseline. Because no samples from the day 14 peak response were available, repertoires could be characterized only after the peak T cell response. Participants were mostly white British, with more females than males. The authors suggested clonal diversity may have been underestimated.

The time point label of this sample denotes: about 28 days (+/-7) after the second vaccine dose. AZD1222 recipients with second doses at about 4 weeks or about 12 weeks were pooled, because spike-specific TCR depth and breadth did not differ between schedules. Vaccinee samples were obtained from the UK trials COV001 and COV002, which included a single-blind randomized controlled phase 2/3 trial of AZD1222 (ChAdOx1 nCoV-19) in healthy adults. For TCRbeta chain sequencing, PBMC samples were collected from trial participants at day 0 and at day 28 after the second dose. CDR1 and CDR2 are read off the germline V gene as SGHRS and YFSETQ. The V end loses 0 bases and the J end loses 10 bases, and a stretch of 8 bases separates them. Spanning cysteine to phenylalanine, the CDR3 consists of 13 amino acids. The only DNA kept is the CDR3, 39 bases in frame from the first base. The CDR3 regions of human TCRbeta chains were subjected to immunosequencing. The study's own analysis went as follows. TCRs in the repertoires were compared against a reference library of SARS-CoV-2-specific TCRs that had been generated with the MIRA antigen-specificity platform. Breadth was defined as the fraction of unique TCRs that were SARS-CoV-2-associated. Depth was defined as the fraction of total T cells that were SARS-CoV-2-associated. Using the MIRA data, each spike-specific TCR was mapped to the spike region that the TCR reacts to and placed in a CD4 or CD8 class. Log10-transformed breadth and depth values were compared by one-way ANOVA with Sidak's multiple comparisons tests. TCRdb re-hosts the immuneACCESS table, in-frame sequences only. Its copies lack some clones; in the studies checked, an unresolved V gene accounts for under half of them, and the cause for the rest is not known. D and trimming were read from the DNA, whereas the V and J calls and clone size are those reported in that table. The sample yields 100,000 to 120,000 clones; approximately 94% were counted once. The ten most abundant clones make up roughly 3.1% of the sample.

This clone was picked up one time. The antigen this receptor binds is unknown. Base qualities are missing; no much larger clone stands one base away. This material consisted of peripheral blood, taken 28 days after the second AZD1222 dose. This chain is built from TRBV5-1 and TRBJ1-6; the D gene remains uncertain. The clonotype comes from an adult who received the AZD1222 COVID-19 vaccine. DNA sequence: TGCGCCAGCAGCTTGGAGGGTACCTCACCCCTCCACTTT. Its protein is CASSLEGTSPLHF.